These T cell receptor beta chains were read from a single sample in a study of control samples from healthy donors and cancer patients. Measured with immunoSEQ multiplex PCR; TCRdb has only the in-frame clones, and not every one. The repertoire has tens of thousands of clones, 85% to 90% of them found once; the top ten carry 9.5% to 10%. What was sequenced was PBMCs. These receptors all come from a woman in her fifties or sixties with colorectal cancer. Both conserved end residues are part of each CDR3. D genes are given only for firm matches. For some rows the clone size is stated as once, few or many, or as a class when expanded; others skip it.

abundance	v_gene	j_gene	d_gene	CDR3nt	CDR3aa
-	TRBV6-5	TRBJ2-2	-	TGTGCCAGCAGACTGGACCCTGTGACCGGGGAGCTGTTTTTT	CASRLDPVTGELFF
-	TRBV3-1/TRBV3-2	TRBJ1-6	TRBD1	TGTGCCAGCAGTCACGGACAGGGGACTAATTCACCCCTCCACTTT	CASSHGQGTNSPLHF
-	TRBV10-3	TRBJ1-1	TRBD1	TGTGCCACGAGCCGACAGGGGGCGGGGGACACTGAAGCTTTCTTT	CATSRQGAGDTEAFF
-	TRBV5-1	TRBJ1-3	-	TGCGCCAGCAGCTTGGACCCCTTGTCCTCTGGAAACACCATATATTTT	CASSLDPLSSGNTIYF
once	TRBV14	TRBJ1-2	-	TGTGCCAGCAGCCCTTCGCTCGACGGGGGCTACACCTTC	CASSPSLDGGYTF
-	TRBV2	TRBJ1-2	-	TGTGCCAGCATTCTTGGGGTGGGGGCGCGAGGCTACACCTTC	CASILGVGARGYTF
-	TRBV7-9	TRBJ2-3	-	TGTGCCAGCAGCGCGGACATGGGCACAGATACGCAGTATTTT	CASSADMGTDTQYF
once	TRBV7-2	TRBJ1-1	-	TGTGCCAGCAGCTTAGGGACCCTCATTGCTGAAGCTTTCTTT	CASSLGTLIAEAFF
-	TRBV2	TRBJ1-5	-	TGTGCCAGCAGTGAACTCGAGAATCAGCCCCAGCATTTT	CASSELENQPQHF
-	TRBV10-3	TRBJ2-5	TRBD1	TGTGCCATCAGTGAGTCTCCAGGGGGCGGCCAAGAGACCCAGTACTTC	CAISESPGGGQETQYF
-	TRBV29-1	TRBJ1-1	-	TGCAGCGTTGGATTGGGGGTTATGAACACTGAAGCTTTCTTT	CSVGLGVMNTEAFF